Presented here are 8 T cell receptor beta chains from one specimen sequenced in a study of cytomegalovirus exposure and HLA in healthy donors. Profiled with immunoSEQ multiplex PCR; TCRdb holds only in-frame clones, not every one. The table lists 120,000 to 150,000 clones, approximately 87% of them singletons. Sequences were obtained from PBMCs. Receptors originate from a man between 18 and 35 years old in good health and CMV-seronegative.

V is TRBV6-1 and J is TRBJ1-1; D gene uncertain. In germline, CDR1 is MNHNS, CDR2 SASEGT. The ends were cut back, 2 bases at V and 3 bases at J, with 10 bases in the middle. The CDR3 covers 14 residues. CDR3 coding DNA: TGTGCCAGCAGTGAATCTTCGGGTTACACTGAAGCTTTCTTT. Translation gives CASSESSGYTEAFF.

This chain connects TRBV2 to TRBJ1-4, with D maybe TRBD1 (5 bases). This CDR3 comprises 14 residues. V lost 6 bases and J lost 0, with 8 bases in between. CDR1 and CDR2 (germline): SNHLY, FYNNEI. The CDR3 nucleotides read TGTGCCAGCAGCGGGACTGCAACTAATGAAAAACTGTTTTTT. Its protein product is CASSGTATNEKLFF. The full variable domain, with the rest looked up from reference TRBV2 and TRBJ1-4, is EPEVTQTPSHQVTQMGQEVILRCVPISNHLYFYWYRQILGQKVEFLVSFYNNEISEKSEIFDDQFSVERPDGSNFTLKIRSTKLEDSAMYFCASSGTATNEKLFFGSGTQLSVL.

The chain carries TRBV27 and TRBJ1-2; D not resolved. The CDR3 totals 13 residues. V lost 3 bases and J lost 8, with 13 bases in between. CDR1 is MNHEY and CDR2 is SMNVEV in the germline V gene (reference sequence). CDR3 in amino acids: CASSFSSSGGYTF. CDR3 nucleotide sequence: TGTGCCAGCAGTTTCTCGTCCTCAGGCGGCTACACCTTC.

To note about this clone: This CDR3 is also generated by other DNA sequences in the sample. The gene calls are TRBV9 and TRBJ2-1; the match to TRBD2 covers 11 bases. The CDR3 has 16 residues. Germline CDR1 and CDR2: SGDLS and YYNGEE. V shed 1 base and J 0 bases; nucleotides not matched to a gene: 0. The CDR3, as DNA: TGTGCCAGCAGCGTAACTAGCGGGAGCTCCTACAATGAGCAGTTCTTC. It yields the protein CASSVTSGSSYNEQFF.

The chain links TRBV29-1 to TRBJ2-5; tentative D call: TRBD2 (6 bases). In germline, CDR1 is SQVTM, CDR2 ANQGSEA. The CDR3 is made up of 13 amino acids. Deletions cut 1 base from V and 7 bases from J, with 13 bases between. The CDR3 DNA reads TGCAGCGTTGAAGTTGGGGGGTCGGGGACCCAGTACTTC. Amino acids: CSVEVGGSGTQYF. Based on the CDR3 plus reference TRBV29-1 and TRBJ2-5, the full variable domain is SAVISQKPSRDICQRGTSLTIQCQVDSQVTMMFWYRQQPGQSLTLIATANQGSEATYESGFVIDKFPISRPNLTFSTLTVSNMSPEDSSIYLCSVEVGGSGTQYFGPGTRLLVL.

The chain couples TRBV27 to TRBJ2-7; maybe TRBD2 (5 bases). CDR1 MNHEY and CDR2 SMNVEV come from the germline V gene (reference sequence). V was trimmed by 3 bases and J by 0 bases, leaving 15 bases between them. CDR3 size: 16 residues. This CDR3 reads CASSFAPEGSSYEQYF. CDR3 DNA: TGTGCCAGCAGTTTTGCCCCCGAAGGGAGCTCCTACGAGCAGTACTTC.

V is TRBV27 and J is TRBJ1-5; the D gene is possibly TRBD1 (5 bases). This CDR3 has 16 residues. The ends were cut back, 5 bases at V and 1 base at J, with 15 bases in the middle. Germline-derived CDR1 and CDR2 are MNHEY and SMNVEV (reference sequence). This CDR3 reads CASSPESDRSNQPQHF. In DNA form, the CDR3 reads TGTGCCAGCAGTCCTGAGTCCGACAGAAGCAATCAGCCCCAGCATTTT.

The rearrangement links TRBV7-2 to TRBJ1-2; D is possibly TRBD1 (5 bases). The germline V gene encodes CDR1 SGHTA and CDR2 FQGNSA. The ends were cut back, 5 bases at V and 6 bases at J, with 16 bases in the middle. The CDR3 is made up of 14 amino acids. The CDR3 region is CASSPTRGRNGYTF. The CDR3 nucleotides are TGTGCCAGCAGCCCGACCCGGGGGAGGAATGGCTACACCTTC.